This T cell receptor beta chain was profiled in a study of blood T cell repertoires in COVID-19. On the study more broadly: Material from acute and convalescent COVID-19 was sourced from the United States, Italy and Spain. Sample material is recorded as cDNA or gDNA derived from T cells, B-cell-depleted T cells, or PBMCs.

Clones were sequenced by immunoSEQ multiplex PCR, and TCRdb holds only the in-frame ones, with some missing. The table includes some 250,000 clones, 80% to 90% detected once. Those enrolled, adults aged roughly 18 to 100 years, came from about two dozen US areas. Membership in each cohort depended on participant-reported clinical history. The germline V gene encodes CDR1 SGHAT and CDR2 FQNNGV. This CDR3 comprises 15 residues. V dropped 1 base and J dropped 8 bases, with 17 bases sitting between them. The sequenced sample was PBMCs or T cells enriched from blood (not recorded which). J is TRBJ1-2 and V is TRBV11-2; possible D gene TRBD1, 6 bases. This TCR was sampled from a woman in her forties or fifties who had recovered from COVID-19. CDR3 nucleotides: TGTGCCAGCAGCTTAGGTTCTAAGGGGGAACACGGCTACACCTTC. Residues: CASSLGSKGEHGYTF.